This passage covers 22 T cell receptor beta chains from one sample sequenced in a study of spatial heterogeneity in lung cancer. TCRdb ran MiXCR on the 5' RACE reads and lists one entry per CDR3 protein. The table includes about 13,000 distinct CDR3 sequences, roughly 3.4% detected once. Broader study findings: Tumors with more nonsynonymous mutations had more expanded intratumoral alpha and beta TCRs.

Time point noted: sample taken at primary tumor resection. The antigens for these receptors are not known. Sequencing was performed on lung tumor tissue, taken at surgery. The receptors were gathered from a male donor with early-stage non-small cell lung cancer.

At least ten counts were recorded for this clonotype. V gene TRBV27 combines with J gene TRBJ1-1, with no clear D. Germline V lookup: CDR1 MNHEY, CDR2 SMNVEV (reference sequence). V lost 5 bases, J lost 2 bases, and 15 bases lay in between. The CDR3 runs to 15 residues. The CDR3 protein is CASSPVTPLNTEAFF. The CDR3 coding sequence is TGTGCCAGCAGTCCAGTAACACCCTTAAACACTGAAGCTTTCTTT.

Within the sample, this clonotype is medium-sized. The V gene is TRBV20-1, the J gene TRBJ2-5; D may match TRBD1 or TRBD2 (5 bases each). V was cut by 7 bases and J by 0 bases, with 12 bases left in between. The V gene's germline CDR1 is DFQATT and CDR2 SNEGSKA (reference sequence). The CDR3 is made up of 13 amino acids. CDR3 DNA sequence: TGCAGTGTTCCGGGACGGAACCAAGAGACCCAGTACTTC. Translation gives CSVPGRNQETQYF.

At least ten counts were recorded for this clonotype. The rearrangement links TRBV7-2 to TRBJ2-1; D remains ambiguous. The V end was cut by 3 bases, the J end by 0 bases, with 12 bases between. CDR1 is SGHTA and CDR2 is FQGNSA in the germline V gene. There are 16 residues in the CDR3. CDR3: CASSFGPLSSYNEQFF. The CDR3 DNA is TGTGCCAGCAGCTTCGGACCCCTAAGCTCCTACAATGAGCAGTTCTTC.

This clonotype has just a few counts. This sequence joins TRBV20-1 and TRBJ1-6; TRBD1 aligns across 8 bases. The CDR3 runs 14 residues. Germline loops: CDR1 DFQATT, CDR2 SNEGSKA (reference sequence). V was clipped by 4 bases and J by 5 bases; unmatched bases: 4. CDR3 residues: CSATGTGNNSPLHF. The CDR3 DNA reads TGCAGTGCTACCGGGACAGGAAATAATTCACCCCTCCACTTT.

This clonotype has just one count. A much larger clone lies one base from this, so it may be a read error. The rearrangement uses TRBV9 and TRBJ1-1; possibly TRBD1 for D (5 bases). Germline V gene sequence: CDR1 SGDLS, CDR2 YYNGEE. The CDR3 runs 15 residues. V lost 0 bases, J lost 1 base, and 10 bases lay in between. Here the CDR3 DNA reads TGTGCCAGCAGCGTAGGACAGATCAGGAACACTGAAGCTTTCTTT. Amino acids: CASSVGQIRNTEAFF.

This clonotype appeared many times. The chain couples TRBV29-1 to TRBJ1-2; D perhaps matches TRBD1 (5 bases). Germline V lookup: CDR1 SQVTM, CDR2 ANQGSEA. The V and J ends lost 4 bases and 5 bases respectively, with 8 bases between them. The CDR3 is made up of 11 amino acids. CDR3 coding DNA: TGCAGCGTTGCCAGGGAATATGGCTACACCTTC. Amino acids: CSVAREYGYTF.

This clonotype is a singleton in its sample. This clone may be a read error of a much larger clone one base away. The rearrangement joins TRBV19 to TRBJ1-1, with a possible D match to TRBD1 (5 bases). The CDR3 totals 12 residues. Deletions cut 7 bases from V and 6 bases from J, with 12 bases between. Germline CDR1 reads LNHDA; CDR2 reads SQIVND (reference sequence). CDR3: CASNFRGAEAFF. The DNA for the CDR3 is TGTGCCAGTAACTTCCGGGGGGCTGAAGCTTTCTTT.

In this sample, this clonotype turned up many times. V usage is TRBV29-1 and J usage is TRBJ1-2, with 9 bases lining up with TRBD1. CDR1 is SQVTM, CDR2 ANQGSEA, per germline. The CDR3 totals 14 residues. Trimming at V came to 5 bases and at J to 3 bases, leaving 7 bases not matched to a gene. CDR3 in amino acids: CSVSGTGTDYGYTF. DNA of the CDR3: TGCAGCGTTTCCGGGACAGGGACGGACTATGGCTACACCTTC.

Turning to this clonotype: The CDR3 does not close with the conserved phenylalanine or tryptophan, likely indicating a read error. The chain has TRBV20-1 and TRBJ2-1; D is possibly TRBD2 (6 bases). The ends were cut back, 0 bases at V and 8 bases at J, with 20 bases in the middle. Germline CDR1 reads DFQATT; CDR2 reads SNEGSKA (reference sequence). This CDR3 has 16 amino acids. The CDR3 reads CSAREEGLAREYEQFS. The CDR3, as DNA: TGCAGTGCTAGAGAGGAGGGATTAGCGAGGGAGTATGAGCAGTTCTCC.

This clonotype was detected ten times or more. J is TRBJ1-2 and V is TRBV10-3; D gene ambiguous. The CDR3 contains 12 residues. Trimming took 0 bases from V and 7 from J, leaving 6 bases between them. Germline CDR1 and CDR2: ENHRY and SYGVKD. CDR3: CAISESVSGYTF. CDR3 bases: TGTGCCATCAGTGAGTCAGTCAGTGGCTACACCTTC.

Notes on this clonotype: Just one base apart from a much larger clone, this may be a read error. The chain combines TRBV18 with TRBJ1-1; D not certain. V lost 1 base and J lost 5, with 8 bases in between. The CDR3 has 13 amino acids. CDR1 and CDR2 from the germline V gene are KGHSH and LQKENI. CDR3: CASSPRMETEAFF. CDR3 bases: TGTGCCAGCTCACCACGGATGGAAACTGAAGCTTTCTTT.

There are many counts of this clonotype. The chain couples TRBV6-6 to TRBJ2-7; TRBD1 agrees at 7 bases. This CDR3 region has 13 residues. Losses at the gene ends were 6 bases for V and 3 bases for J; bases not matched to a gene: 5. Germline V lookup: CDR1 MNHNY, CDR2 SVGAGI (reference sequence). The CDR3 coding sequence is TGTGCCAGCAGCCGACAGGGTCGCTACGAGCAGTACGTC. Encoded protein: CASSRQGRYEQYV.

This clonotype has a count of ten or more. This chain uses TRBV20-1 with TRBJ1-4, with 9 bases identical to TRBD1. This CDR3 region has 17 residues. The V and J ends lost 0 bases and 2 bases, in that order; junction bases with no gene match: 7. Germline CDR1 DFQATT, CDR2 SNEGSKA (reference sequence). This chain's CDR3 is CSARDYRGLRTNEKLFF. CDR3 nucleotide sequence: TGCAGTGCTAGAGACTACAGGGGGCTTAGGACTAATGAAAAACTGTTTTTT.

Many counts were recorded for this clonotype. The rearrangement uses TRBV20-1 and TRBJ1-2; 7 bases fit TRBD1. Germline loops: CDR1 DFQATT, CDR2 SNEGSKA (reference sequence). Losses at the gene ends were 1 base for V and 0 bases for J; bases not matched to a gene: 8. The CDR3 sequence is 16 residues long. CDR3 region: CSARVAGGASNYGYTF. In DNA form, the CDR3 reads TGCAGTGCTAGAGTGGCAGGGGGGGCTTCTAACTATGGCTACACCTTC.

At least ten counts were recorded for this clonotype. The rearrangement links TRBV5-1 to TRBJ2-4; TRBD2 aligns across 7 bases. Germline V gene data show CDR1 as SGHRS and CDR2 as YFSETQ. This CDR3 is built from 19 residues. Trimming cost V 0 bases and J 0 bases; bases outside gene matches: 12. Here the CDR3 DNA reads TGCGCCAGCAGCTTGGAGCCGGGGGGACTCACGTTAGCCAAAAACATTCAGTACTTC. Protein product: CASSLEPGGLTLAKNIQYF.

This clonotype qualifies as medium-sized (0.01 to 0.1%). The chain joins TRBV10-2 to TRBJ2-1, with a weak D call TRBD2 (5 bases). The CDR3 has 14 amino acids. Trimming took 10 bases from V and 5 from J, leaving 18 bases between them. Germline loops: CDR1 WSHSY, CDR2 SAAADI. CDR3 sequence (DNA): TGCGCCACCCTGTCCCAGCGGATTCACAATGAGCAGTTCTTC. This sequence encodes CATLSQRIHNEQFF.

This clonotype appeared a few times. The chain links TRBV12-5 to TRBJ2-5; D unresolved. V was pared by 0 bases and J by 5 bases, with 4 bases between. The CDR3 runs to 12 residues. The germline V gene encodes CDR1 LGHNT and CDR2 FRNRAP. The DNA for the CDR3 is TGTGCTAGTGGTTTGGTAGGGGAGACCCAGTACTTC. It is translated as CASGLVGETQYF.

This clonotype rates as medium-sized. The rearrangement uses TRBV20-1 and TRBJ1-4, with D hard to call. V lost 3 bases and J 3 bases, leaving 11 bases between the germline ends. Germline values: CDR1 DFQATT, CDR2 SNEGSKA (reference sequence). CDR3 length: 14 amino acids. The CDR3 DNA reads TGCAGTGCTAGGGTGAGGGCAGCTAATGAAAAACTGTTTTTT. Amino acids: CSARVRAANEKLFF.

At least ten counts were recorded for this clonotype. CDR3: CSARSQRGYNEQFF. The CDR3 nucleotides read TGCAGTGCTAGATCCCAAAGAGGCTACAATGAGCAGTTCTTC. The chain couples TRBV20-1 to TRBJ2-1; no definite D call. The CDR3 is 14 amino acids. Germline CDR1 reads DFQATT; CDR2 reads SNEGSKA (reference sequence). Trimming took 2 bases from V and 3 from J, leaving 11 bases between them.

This clonotype appeared a few times. The V and J genes are TRBV7-2 and TRBJ2-1, with TRBD2 matching 9 bases. The CDR3 consists of 15 residues. The germline gives CDR1 SGHTA, CDR2 FQGNSA. V shed 5 bases and J 4 bases; nucleotides not matched to a gene: 6. CDR3 nucleotide sequence: TGTGCCAGCAGCCCCGGGACTAGCTGTTACAATGAGCAGTTCTTC. It encodes CASSPGTSCYNEQFF.

This clonotype has at least ten counts. J is TRBJ1-2 and V is TRBV4-1; the match to TRBD1 covers 8 bases. CDR3 size: 16 residues. Germline-derived CDR1 and CDR2 are MGHRA and YSYEKL. Germline trimming cut 4 bases from V and 0 bases from J; bases unmatched to any gene: 7. The CDR3 sequence is CASSRVRDRPNYGYTF. Written as DNA, the CDR3 is TGCGCCAGCAGCCGAGTAAGGGACAGGCCTAACTATGGCTACACCTTC.

This clonotype was observed many times. The chain carries TRBV18 and TRBJ1-5; D is unresolved. V lost 1 base, J lost 5 bases, and 6 bases lay in between. Germline V gene lookup returns CDR1 KGHSH and CDR2 LQKENI. The length of the CDR3 is 13 residues. The chain's CDR3 is CASSPQSDQPQHF. The CDR3 DNA reads TGTGCCAGCTCACCACAGTCCGATCAGCCCCAGCATTTT.